The present TCR beta chain was sequenced within a study of spatial heterogeneity in lung cancer. Overall study: The count of detected beta-chain sequences consistently exceeded that of alpha-chain sequences. In raw reads, more than 9.5 appearances on average were recorded for each unique TCR and UMI combination.

TCRdb ran MiXCR on the 5' RACE reads and lists one entry per CDR3 protein. The data show about 3,300 distinct CDR3 sequences, about 17% seen once. As for time point: sample taken at primary tumor resection. Without sorting, whole RNA was sequenced from tumor, nontumor lung or frozen PBMC. Study-wide findings and caveats: One measure, the expanded intratumoral alpha and beta TCR count, tracked tumor mutation counts. Estimated TCR-seq coverage of tumor T cells was only about 7% for alpha chains. For beta chains, the corresponding estimate was 12% to 15%.

V was pared by 7 bases and J by 7 bases, with 19 bases between. The CDR3 totals 14 residues. Germline V lookup: CDR1 MDHEN, CDR2 SYDVKM. This clonotype is categorized as large. As yet, its antigen is unknown. The input for sequencing was lung tumor tissue, taken at surgery. The chain carries TRBV28 and TRBJ2-5; D assignment may be TRBD1 or TRBD2 (5 bases each). The sequence derives from a male donor with early-stage non-small cell lung cancer. CDR3 bases: TGTGCCAGCAACTGGGACCTTCGTGGGGGGACCCAGTACTTC. Translation gives CASNWDLRGGTQYF.